The 19 T cell receptor beta chains in this list originate from one sample, sequenced in a study of lymphopenia after photon versus proton radiotherapy. Data came from immunoSEQ multiplex PCR; TCRdb stores just in-frame clones and leaves some out. The data show some 55,000 clones, with around 83% seen just once and less than 35% held by the top ten. Material: peripheral blood, obtained from a patient treated with photon-based radiotherapy. All receptors derive from a man aged 50-59 years with gastric cancer.

CDR3 sequence reads: CASSLGTGKETQYF. CDR3 DNA sequence: TGTGCCAGCAGCTTAGGGACAGGGAAAGAGACCCAGTACTTC. The rearrangement uses TRBV7-6 and TRBJ2-5; TRBD1 matches 8 bases. V dropped 1 base and J dropped 3; count of bases not matched to a gene: 1. CDR3 length: 14 amino acids. CDR1 SGHVS and CDR2 FNYEAQ come from the germline V gene.

The chain recombines TRBV5-1 with TRBJ2-1, with 15 bases aligning to TRBD2. Germline CDR1 is SGHRS and CDR2 is YFSETQ. The trim removed 4 bases at V and 7 bases at J, leaving 3 bases unmatched. This CDR3 has 15 amino acids. In DNA, the CDR3 is TGCGCCAGCAGCCGGACTAGCGGGAGGGATAATGAGCAGTTCTTC. Its protein is CASSRTSGRDNEQFF. Together with reference TRBV5-1 and TRBJ2-1, the CDR3 gives the full variable domain: KAGVTQTPRYLIKTRGQQVTLSCSPISGHRSVSWYQQTPGQGLQFLFEYFSETQRNKGNFPGRFSGRQFSNSRSEMNVSTLELGDSALYLCASSRTSGRDNEQFFGPGTRLTVL.

The J gene is TRBJ2-1, the V gene TRBV7-9; D is possibly TRBD1 or TRBD2 (5 bases each). CDR3 length equals 11 residues. V was trimmed by 6 bases and J by 13 bases, leaving 13 bases between them. Per the germline V gene, CDR1 is SEHNR and CDR2 is FQNEAQ (reference sequence). The CDR3 loop reads CASSEPGPQFF. The CDR3 nucleotides read TGTGCCAGCAGTGAGCCGGGACCTCAGTTCTTC.

This chain joins TRBV2 and TRBJ1-1; D is unresolved. Germline CDR1 and CDR2: SNHLY and FYNNEI. The V end was cut by 4 bases, the J end by 0 bases, with 6 bases between. CDR3 length equals 13 residues. The CDR3 is CASSGGLNTEAFF. The CDR3 DNA reads TGTGCCAGCAGTGGCGGCTTGAACACTGAAGCTTTCTTT.

The chain carries TRBV29-1 and TRBJ2-2, with 10 bases lining up with TRBD1. Trimming cost V 7 bases and J 6 bases; bases outside gene matches: 11. This CDR3 contains 15 residues. The germline gives CDR1 SQVTM, CDR2 ANQGSEA. The CDR3 here is CSAQDKTGGAGELFF. The CDR3 region has the DNA TGCAGCGCCCAGGATAAGACAGGGGGCGCCGGGGAGCTGTTTTTT.

The chain joins TRBV27 to TRBJ2-1; 13 bases agree with TRBD2. Germline lookup yields CDR1 MNHEY and CDR2 SMNVEV (reference sequence). V lost 3 bases and J lost 5; bases outside the gene matches: 1. CDR3 length: 15 amino acids. The CDR3 DNA follows: TGTGCCAGCAGTTTGGGGACTAGCGGGAACAATGAGCAGTTCTTC. It specifies CASSLGTSGNNEQFF.

Comments on this clone: The sample holds other DNA sequences that translate to the same CDR3. The rearrangement uses TRBV10-2 and TRBJ2-1; TRBD2 matches at 7 bases. Germline-derived CDR1 and CDR2 are WSHSY and SAAADI. The CDR3 extends over 14 amino acids. Trimming removed 2 bases from V and 3 bases from J; junction bases left unmatched: 1. The CDR3 nucleotides are TGCGCCAGCAGTGAGGGGGAGGGCTACAATGAGCAGTTCTTC. It encodes CASSEGEGYNEQFF.

The CDR3 DNA reads TGTGCCAGCAGTTACGCCCCGACAGGGATTGGAGGAAAACTGTTTTTT. This codes for CASSYAPTGIGGKLFF. This chain uses TRBV6-5 with TRBJ1-4; 7 bases align to TRBD1. This CDR3 region has 16 residues. The germline V gene encodes CDR1 MNHEY and CDR2 SVGAGI. Trimming cost V 2 bases and J 10 bases; bases outside gene matches: 13.

This clone was recorded only once. The chain joins TRBV7-6 to TRBJ2-3; no clear D. V was pared by 5 bases and J by 4 bases, with 10 bases between. The CDR3 consists of 13 residues. Per the germline V gene, CDR1 is SGHVS and CDR2 is FNYEAQ. This CDR3 is CASSPRSPDTQYF. The CDR3 DNA reads as TGTGCCAGCAGCCCCAGGAGTCCAGATACGCAGTATTTT.

This chain links TRBV7-9 with TRBJ2-1, with 7 bases fitting TRBD2. This CDR3 has 17 residues. CDR1 and CDR2 (germline): SEHNR, FQNEAQ (reference sequence). Unmatched junction bases numbered 10, after V lost 4 bases and J lost 1 base. The CDR3 is CASSSRFGGGSYNEQFF. CDR3 coding DNA: TGTGCCAGCAGCTCCAGGTTCGGCGGGGGATCCTACAATGAGCAGTTCTTC. Drawing the rest from reference TRBV7-9 and TRBJ2-1, the complete variable domain is DTGVSQNPRHKITKRGQNVTFRCDPISEHNRLYWYRQTLGQGPEFLTYFQNEAQLEKSRLLSDRFSAERPKGSFSTLEIQRTEQGDSAMYLCASSSRFGGGSYNEQFFGPGTRLTVL.

The genes are TRBV6-6 and TRBJ1-2, with D possibly matching TRBD1 (5 bases). V lost 4 bases to trimming and J lost 4 bases, with 7 bases between them. CDR1 is MNHNY and CDR2 is SVGAGI in the germline V gene (reference sequence). The length of the CDR3 is 12 residues. CDR3 nucleotide sequence: TGTGCCAGCAGTTTAGACAGCTATGGCTACACCTTC. It encodes CASSLDSYGYTF.

The chain has TRBV5-1 and TRBJ2-1; possible D gene TRBD1, 7 bases. The CDR3 runs 17 residues. Looked up from germline, CDR1 is SGHRS and CDR2 is YFSETQ. Trimming removed 7 bases at V and 0 bases at J, with 20 bases between. In DNA form, the CDR3 reads TGCGCCAGCGCGGGAAGAGGACAGGCAAGCTCCTACAATGAGCAGTTCTTC. This sequence encodes CASAGRGQASSYNEQFF.

The V call is TRBV2, the J call TRBJ1-5; 7 bases line up with TRBD1. Germline V gives CDR1 SNHLY, CDR2 FYNNEI. The CDR3 totals 15 residues. The V gene end was trimmed by 5 bases and the J gene end by 0 bases; junction bases not matched to a gene: 4. CDR3 DNA sequence: TGTGCCAGCAGTAGACAGGGTTATAGCAATCAGCCCCAGCATTTT. The encoded protein is CASSRQGYSNQPQHF.

V is TRBV7-9 and J is TRBJ1-4; D is possibly TRBD1 (6 bases). Looked up from germline, CDR1 is SEHNR and CDR2 is FQNEAQ (reference sequence). The V gene lost 1 base and the J gene lost 3 bases, with 9 bases spanning the gap. CDR3 length: 15 amino acids. DNA of the CDR3: TGTGCCAGCAGCTTAGGGACAGCTCCTAATGAAAAACTGTTTTTT. It codes for CASSLGTAPNEKLFF.

The V gene is TRBV7-6, the J gene TRBJ2-5, with 8 nucleotides matching TRBD1. This CDR3 has 17 amino acids. J gave up 1 base and V 0 bases, and 7 bases lay outside the gene matches. Germline V gene sequence: CDR1 SGHVS, CDR2 FNYEAQ. CDR3: CASSLARGQAVQETQYF. DNA of the CDR3: TGTGCCAGCAGCTTAGCAAGGGGACAGGCCGTCCAAGAGACCCAGTACTTC.

This clone was detected once. The chain has TRBV5-1 and TRBJ1-2; D not resolved. V was pared by 5 bases and J by 8 bases, with 19 bases between. The CDR3 is 14 amino acids. Germline loops: CDR1 SGHRS, CDR2 YFSETQ. CDR3 sequence reads: CASSLGRSTYGYTF. The DNA of the CDR3 is TGCGCCAGCAGTCTAGGACGGTCAACTTACGGCTACACCTTC.

The chain recombines TRBV6-1 with TRBJ2-1, with TRBD2 as a possible D gene (5 bases). The CDR3 spans 13 residues. Germline V gene data show CDR1 as MNHNS and CDR2 as SASEGT. Between the trimmed V and J ends, which lost 4 bases and 11 bases, there was a span of 15 bases. The CDR3 here is CASSVTGTPQQFF. DNA of the CDR3: TGTGCCAGCAGTGTAACGGGAACCCCCCAGCAGTTCTTC.

The rearrangement joins TRBV19 to TRBJ1-5, with a tentative D call TRBD1 (6 bases). Trimming took 4 bases from V and 3 from J, leaving 10 bases between them. The CDR3 runs to 14 residues. The V gene's germline CDR1 is LNHDA and CDR2 SQIVND (reference sequence). The CDR3 coding sequence is TGTGCCAGTAGTACCCGGACAGTCAATCAGCCCCAGCATTTT. Amino acids: CASSTRTVNQPQHF.

V and J are TRBV5-4 and TRBJ2-7; the match to TRBD2 covers 9 bases. Losses at the gene ends were 0 bases for V and 4 bases for J; bases not matched to a gene: 5. The CDR3 consists of 15 residues. Germline-derived CDR1 and CDR2 are SGHNT and YYREEE (reference sequence). This chain's CDR3 is CASSLGVAGDYEQYF. CDR3 coding DNA: TGTGCCAGCAGCTTGGGGGTAGCGGGAGATTACGAGCAGTACTTC.